These T cell receptor beta chains were read from a single sample in a study of blood T cell repertoires in COVID-19. Sequencing was performed with immunoSEQ multiplex PCR; in TCRdb, only in-frame clones are kept and a portion is missing. The sample consists of around 250,000 clones, approximately 88% of them appearing once. The sequencing input was peripheral blood. The source is a human donor in a cohort sampled during active COVID-19. The CDR3 runs from the conserved cysteine through the conserved F or W. Fields, in order: CDR3 protein, CDR3 DNA, clone size, J gene, D gene, CDR3 length, V gene. A D gene is named only where the DNA matches it firmly. The size entry is marked missing in some rows and otherwise reads once, few, many or a size class.

CDR3aa: CASSINKNTEAFF
CDR3nt: TGTGCCAGTAGTATTAATAAGAACACTGAAGCTTTCTTT
abundance: once
j_gene: TRBJ1-1
d_gene: .
len: 13
v_gene: TRBV19

CDR3aa: CASSQDNGIYEQYF
CDR3nt: TGCGCCAGCAGCCAAGATAACGGGATTTACGAGCAGTACTTC
abundance: .
j_gene: TRBJ2-7
d_gene: .
len: 14
v_gene: TRBV4-3

CDR3aa: CASSDKPQGYYGYTF
CDR3nt: TGTGCCAGCAGTGATAAACCCCAGGGGTACTATGGCTACACCTTC
abundance: .
j_gene: TRBJ1-2
d_gene: .
len: 15
v_gene: TRBV6-1

CDR3aa: CASSIRQAPSEQYF
CDR3nt: TGTGCCAGTTCGATCCGACAGGCCCCGAGCGAGCAGTACTTC
abundance: .
j_gene: TRBJ2-7
d_gene: .
len: 14
v_gene: TRBV19

CDR3aa: CASSSPGQGNNEQFF
CDR3nt: TGTGCCAGCAGCTCCCCGGGACAGGGAAATAATGAGCAGTTCTTC
abundance: .
j_gene: TRBJ2-1
d_gene: TRBD1
len: 15
v_gene: TRBV7-9

CDR3aa: CASSLGQGIGF
CDR3nt: TGTGCCAGCAGTTTGGGACAGGGGATTGGGTTC
abundance: .
j_gene: TRBJ2-7
d_gene: TRBD1
len: 11
v_gene: TRBV28

CDR3aa: CASSYSQGYNSPLHF
CDR3nt: TGTGCCAGCAGTTACTCGCAGGGGTATAATTCACCCCTCCACTTT
abundance: few
j_gene: TRBJ1-6
d_gene: .
len: 15
v_gene: TRBV6-6

CDR3aa: CASASDSLNYGYTF
CDR3nt: TGTGCCAGCGCTTCGGACAGCCTGAACTATGGCTACACCTTC
abundance: .
j_gene: TRBJ1-2
d_gene: .
len: 14
v_gene: TRBV2

CDR3aa: CASSEGDTWQTTGAFF
CDR3nt: TGTGCCAGCAGCGAGGGAGATACATGGCAGACAACGGGGGCTTTCTTT
abundance: .
j_gene: TRBJ1-1
d_gene: .
len: 16
v_gene: TRBV9

CDR3aa: CASSRDNYSNQPQHF
CDR3nt: TGTGCCAGTAGTAGGGACAATTATAGCAATCAGCCCCAGCATTTT
abundance: .
j_gene: TRBJ1-5
d_gene: .
len: 15
v_gene: TRBV19

CDR3aa: CASSIFGGTGNTIYF
CDR3nt: TGTGCCAGTAGTATATTCGGGGGAACTGGAAACACCATATATTTT
abundance: once
j_gene: TRBJ1-3
d_gene: .
len: 15
v_gene: TRBV19

CDR3aa: CALGGRRDNEQFF
CDR3nt: TGTGCCTTAGGAGGACGAAGAGACAATGAGCAGTTCTTC
abundance: .
j_gene: TRBJ2-1
d_gene: .
len: 13
v_gene: TRBV30

CDR3aa: CASSFLQGRNTEAFF
CDR3nt: TGCGCCAGCAGCTTTTTACAGGGGAGGAACACTGAAGCTTTCTTT
abundance: .
j_gene: TRBJ1-1
d_gene: TRBD1
len: 15
v_gene: TRBV5-1

CDR3aa: CASSYSGTAGDYGYTF
CDR3nt: TGTGCCAGCAGTTACTCCGGGACAGCGGGGGACTATGGCTACACCTTC
abundance: .
j_gene: TRBJ1-2
d_gene: TRBD1
len: 16
v_gene: TRBV7-9

CDR3aa: CASGLSYGYTF
CDR3nt: TGTGCCAGTGGACTATCATATGGCTACACCTTC
abundance: .
j_gene: TRBJ1-2
d_gene: .
len: 11
v_gene: TRBV19

CDR3aa: CASRDISSYEQYF
CDR3nt: TGTGCCAGCAGGGACATTAGCTCCTACGAGCAGTACTTC
abundance: .
j_gene: TRBJ2-7
d_gene: .
len: 13
v_gene: TRBV3-1/TRBV3-2

CDR3aa: CASSDSRNPISPGYF
CDR3nt: TGTGCCAGCAGCGATTCCCGAAACCCCATAAGCCCTGGGTATTTT
abundance: .
j_gene: TRBJ2-3
d_gene: .
len: 15
v_gene: TRBV7-2

CDR3aa: CASSLADRGLKQYF
CDR3nt: TGTGCCAGCAGCTTAGCGGACAGGGGGCTCAAGCAGTACTTC
abundance: .
j_gene: TRBJ2-7
d_gene: TRBD1
len: 14
v_gene: TRBV7-8

CDR3aa: CASSLGGAATLYGYTF
CDR3nt: TGTGCCAGCAGTTTAGGGGGGGCAGCAACCCTATATGGCTACACCTTC
abundance: .
j_gene: TRBJ1-2
d_gene: .
len: 16
v_gene: TRBV28

CDR3aa: CASSQDSFGANTEAFF
CDR3nt: TGCGCCAGCAGCCAAGATTCTTTTGGGGCGAACACTGAAGCTTTCTTT
abundance: .
j_gene: TRBJ1-1
d_gene: .
len: 16
v_gene: TRBV4-3

CDR3aa: CASSSPGLAGAFSEQFF
CDR3nt: TGTGCCAGCAGCTCTCCGGGACTAGCGGGGGCCTTTAGTGAGCAGTTCTTC
abundance: .
j_gene: TRBJ2-1
d_gene: TRBD2
len: 17
v_gene: TRBV7-9

CDR3aa: CASSLAVWLRTGGSYEQYF
CDR3nt: TGTGCCAGCAGCTTGGCCGTGTGGTTAAGGACAGGGGGTTCCTACGAGCAGTACTTC
abundance: .
j_gene: TRBJ2-7
d_gene: TRBD1
len: 19
v_gene: TRBV5-5

CDR3aa: CASSHNAAASGQETQYF
CDR3nt: TGTGCCAGCAGTCATAACGCGGCCGCTTCGGGGCAAGAGACCCAGTACTTC
abundance: .
j_gene: TRBJ2-5
d_gene: .
len: 17
v_gene: TRBV5-5

CDR3aa: CSFGDQTGELEKLFF
CDR3nt: TGCAGCTTTGGGGACCAGACAGGGGAGTTAGAAAAACTGTTTTTT
abundance: .
j_gene: TRBJ1-4
d_gene: TRBD1
len: 15
v_gene: TRBV29-1

CDR3aa: CATSRDRLAPNEQFF
CDR3nt: TGTGCCACCAGCAGAGACCGACTAGCTCCCAATGAGCAGTTCTTC
abundance: .
j_gene: TRBJ2-1
d_gene: TRBD2
len: 15
v_gene: TRBV15

CDR3aa: CATSEPGLAGGDTQYF
CDR3nt: TGTGCCACCAGTGAACCTGGACTAGCGGGGGGAGATACGCAGTATTTT
abundance: .
j_gene: TRBJ2-3
d_gene: TRBD2
len: 16
v_gene: TRBV24-1

CDR3aa: CASSRGTGGSEQYF
CDR3nt: TGTGCCAGCAGTCGGGGGACAGGGGGCTCCGAGCAGTACTTC
abundance: .
j_gene: TRBJ2-7
d_gene: TRBD1
len: 14
v_gene: TRBV6-5

CDR3aa: CASSQEETWIFYEQYF
CDR3nt: TGTGCCAGCAGCCAAGAAGAGACATGGATCTTCTACGAGCAGTACTTC
abundance: .
j_gene: TRBJ2-7
d_gene: .
len: 16
v_gene: TRBV3-1/TRBV3-2

CDR3aa: CASSFVYGYTF
CDR3nt: TGTGCCAGCAGCTTCGTCTATGGCTACACCTTC
abundance: .
j_gene: TRBJ1-2
d_gene: .
len: 11
v_gene: TRBV5-8

CDR3aa: CAWGSGGPPYEQYF
CDR3nt: TGTGCCTGGGGGTCGGGGGGGCCCCCCTACGAGCAGTACTTC
abundance: .
j_gene: TRBJ2-7
d_gene: TRBD2
len: 14
v_gene: TRBV30